A selection of T cell receptor beta chains follows, all from one sample in a study of blood T cell repertoires in COVID-19. Assay: immunoSEQ multiplex PCR; the TCRdb copy retains only in-frame clones and omits some. The data contain some 110,000 clones, more than 60% of them singletons. The sample was peripheral blood. These receptors all come from a man aged 65 to 79 with acute or convalescent COVID-19. Each CDR3 is given with its conserved first and last residue. Each record gives: CDR3 DNA, CDR3 protein, V gene, D gene, J gene, clone size. D genes are given only for firm matches. Size values are once, few and many counts, or a class for expanded clones, and some rows have none.

cdr3_nt: TGTGCCAGCAGTAAACTAGGAGGTGGAGAGACCCAGTACTTC
cdr3_aa: CASSKLGGGETQYF
v_call: TRBV2
d_call: NA
j_call: TRBJ2-5
clone_size: NA

cdr3_nt: TGTGCCAGCAGCGTCCGGGACTATTATGGCTACACCTTC
cdr3_aa: CASSVRDYYGYTF
v_call: TRBV7-9
d_call: NA
j_call: TRBJ1-2
clone_size: once

cdr3_nt: TGTGCCAGCAGCCCACAAGGCGCTGGGGAGGCCAAAAACATTCAGTACTTC
cdr3_aa: CASSPQGAGEAKNIQYF
v_call: TRBV7-3
d_call: NA
j_call: TRBJ2-4
clone_size: NA

cdr3_nt: TGCGCCAGCAGCTTATCGGGGAGTAGGGAAGAGACCCAGTACTTC
cdr3_aa: CASSLSGSREETQYF
v_call: TRBV5-1
d_call: NA
j_call: TRBJ2-5
clone_size: NA

cdr3_nt: TGTGCCAGCAGTGGGACGGGGAGCTCCTACGAGCAGTACTTC
cdr3_aa: CASSGTGSSYEQYF
v_call: TRBV2
d_call: NA
j_call: TRBJ2-7
clone_size: NA

cdr3_nt: TGCGCCAGCAATTCGGGGTCTAGCGGGGGACAAGAGACCCAGTACTTC
cdr3_aa: CASNSGSSGGQETQYF
v_call: TRBV5-1
d_call: TRBD2
j_call: TRBJ2-5
clone_size: NA

cdr3_nt: TGTGCCAGCAGCTCCCAAGGTAGCGGGGGGCTTACGCAGTATTTT
cdr3_aa: CASSSQGSGGLTQYF
v_call: TRBV7-9
d_call: TRBD2
j_call: TRBJ2-3
clone_size: once

cdr3_nt: TGCAGCGTTGGAGAGTGGGAGAGTCACGGGACCCAGTACTTC
cdr3_aa: CSVGEWESHGTQYF
v_call: TRBV29-1
d_call: NA
j_call: TRBJ2-5
clone_size: NA

cdr3_nt: TGTGCCAGCAGCTTACCACAGGCTCTGAATGGCTACACCTTC
cdr3_aa: CASSLPQALNGYTF
v_call: TRBV6-1
d_call: NA
j_call: TRBJ1-2
clone_size: NA

cdr3_nt: TGTGCCAGCAGTTTAGATGCTAGCTTCGGGGAGCTGTTTTTT
cdr3_aa: CASSLDASFGELFF
v_call: TRBV27
d_call: NA
j_call: TRBJ2-2
clone_size: NA

cdr3_nt: TGCGCCAGCAGCTTGGTGGCCAGCGAATATGGCTACACCTTC
cdr3_aa: CASSLVASEYGYTF
v_call: TRBV5-1
d_call: NA
j_call: TRBJ1-2
clone_size: NA

cdr3_nt: TGCGCCAGCAGGAAACAGGGGTTCGACAATGAGCAGTTCTTC
cdr3_aa: CASRKQGFDNEQFF
v_call: TRBV5-1
d_call: TRBD1
j_call: TRBJ2-1
clone_size: NA

cdr3_nt: TGTGCCAGCAGACAGGACCTAACCTACGAGCAGTACTTC
cdr3_aa: CASRQDLTYEQYF
v_call: TRBV27
d_call: NA
j_call: TRBJ2-7
clone_size: few

cdr3_nt: TGTGCCAGCAGGCGCCAGAGCGGGGGGGGTTATGAGCAGTTCTTC
cdr3_aa: CASRRQSGGGYEQFF
v_call: TRBV6-5
d_call: TRBD2
j_call: TRBJ2-1
clone_size: NA

cdr3_nt: TGTGCCAGCAGCCGGGGGTACAGGGGTCGGAACACTGAAGCTTTCTTT
cdr3_aa: CASSRGYRGRNTEAFF
v_call: TRBV11-3
d_call: TRBD1
j_call: TRBJ1-1
clone_size: NA

cdr3_nt: TGTGCCAGCAGCTCGCCGGGACAGTCGTACGAGCAGTACTTC
cdr3_aa: CASSSPGQSYEQYF
v_call: TRBV28
d_call: TRBD1
j_call: TRBJ2-7
clone_size: few

cdr3_nt: TGTGCCAGCAGCGTAGAGGACCAGGGCCGACTTGATGTAGCGGGGGGCACCTACTACGAGCAGTACTTC
cdr3_aa: CASSVEDQGRLDVAGGTYYEQYF
v_call: TRBV9
d_call: TRBD2
j_call: TRBJ2-7
clone_size: NA

cdr3_nt: TGTGCCAGCAGTTATTCGGGACAGATGGTCTATGGCTACACCTTC
cdr3_aa: CASSYSGQMVYGYTF
v_call: TRBV6-5
d_call: TRBD1
j_call: TRBJ1-2
clone_size: NA

cdr3_nt: TGTGCCAGCAGCTTGGCGAGTAGCGGGAGAGTTGGGGCCAACGTCCTGACTTTC
cdr3_aa: CASSLASSGRVGANVLTF
v_call: TRBV5-8
d_call: TRBD2
j_call: TRBJ2-6
clone_size: few

cdr3_nt: TGTGCCAGCAGCTTTTATAAGACAGGGGATCAGCCCCAGCATTTT
cdr3_aa: CASSFYKTGDQPQHF
v_call: TRBV7-2
d_call: TRBD1
j_call: TRBJ1-5
clone_size: NA

cdr3_nt: TGTGCCACCAGCAGAGGACAGGGAATCAATCAGCCCCAGCATTTT
cdr3_aa: CATSRGQGINQPQHF
v_call: TRBV15
d_call: TRBD1
j_call: TRBJ1-5
clone_size: once

cdr3_nt: TGTGCCAGCAGCTTTACAAGCCAAGAGACCCAGTACTTC
cdr3_aa: CASSFTSQETQYF
v_call: TRBV5-5
d_call: NA
j_call: TRBJ2-5
clone_size: once

cdr3_nt: TGTGCCAGCAGCAAGCCCGGGACTACGGAGACCCAGTACTTC
cdr3_aa: CASSKPGTTETQYF
v_call: TRBV5-6
d_call: TRBD2
j_call: TRBJ2-5
clone_size: few

cdr3_nt: TGTGCCAGCAGTAAAATAAAAGAGACCCAGTACTTC
cdr3_aa: CASSKIKETQYF
v_call: TRBV2
d_call: NA
j_call: TRBJ2-5
clone_size: NA

cdr3_nt: TGTGCCAGCAGCCAAGCTGTCTCTGGGGCCAACGTCCTGACTTTC
cdr3_aa: CASSQAVSGANVLTF
v_call: TRBV3-1/TRBV3-2
d_call: NA
j_call: TRBJ2-6
clone_size: NA

cdr3_nt: TGTGCCAGCAGTGATAAATACAGGGTTGAGGGGAATCAGCCCCAGCATTTT
cdr3_aa: CASSDKYRVEGNQPQHF
v_call: TRBV2
d_call: NA
j_call: TRBJ1-5
clone_size: NA

cdr3_nt: TGTGCCAGCAGTGAAGGCGCGGGACAGTATAATGAAAAACTGTTTTTT
cdr3_aa: CASSEGAGQYNEKLFF
v_call: TRBV2
d_call: TRBD1
j_call: TRBJ1-4
clone_size: NA

cdr3_nt: TGTGCCAGCAGTTCCCTATCAGGGGACAGCGCTTATAGCAATCAGCCCCAGCATTTT
cdr3_aa: CASSSLSGDSAYSNQPQHF
v_call: TRBV27
d_call: TRBD1
j_call: TRBJ1-5
clone_size: once

cdr3_nt: TGTGCCAGCTCACCACGGTGGGACAGCAACACTGAAGCTTTCTTT
cdr3_aa: CASSPRWDSNTEAFF
v_call: TRBV18
d_call: TRBD1
j_call: TRBJ1-1
clone_size: NA

cdr3_nt: TGTGCCAGCAGTTACTCTGGCGACACGCATCAGCCCCAGCATTTT
cdr3_aa: CASSYSGDTHQPQHF
v_call: TRBV6-6
d_call: NA
j_call: TRBJ1-5
clone_size: NA

cdr3_nt: TGTGCCAGCAGTTCCCAGGGGGACACTGAAGCTTTCTTT
cdr3_aa: CASSSQGDTEAFF
v_call: TRBV6-5
d_call: TRBD1
j_call: TRBJ1-1
clone_size: NA

cdr3_nt: TGTGCCAGCAGTTACTCGACGGGGACAGGGGACACCGGGGAGCTGTTTTTT
cdr3_aa: CASSYSTGTGDTGELFF
v_call: TRBV6-2/TRBV6-3
d_call: TRBD1
j_call: TRBJ2-2
clone_size: NA

cdr3_nt: TGTGCCAGCAGCCCCAGGTTTGCCAATCAGCCCCAGCATTTT
cdr3_aa: CASSPRFANQPQHF
v_call: TRBV5-8
d_call: NA
j_call: TRBJ1-5
clone_size: NA

cdr3_nt: TGTGCCAGCAGTTCCTCGGCGGCGGGAGCCCACGAGCAGTACTTC
cdr3_aa: CASSSSAAGAHEQYF
v_call: TRBV28
d_call: TRBD2
j_call: TRBJ2-7
clone_size: NA

cdr3_nt: TGTGCCTGGGGACACGGGTTTAATGAAAAACTGTTTTTT
cdr3_aa: CAWGHGFNEKLFF
v_call: TRBV30
d_call: NA
j_call: TRBJ1-4
clone_size: once

cdr3_nt: TGCGCCAGCAGCCACCTCTACCCCAGGGTTGAAGCTTTCTTT
cdr3_aa: CASSHLYPRVEAFF
v_call: TRBV4-3
d_call: NA
j_call: TRBJ1-1
clone_size: few

cdr3_nt: TGCAGCGTTGAAAGACCCCCGGGCACCGGGGAGCTGTTTTTT
cdr3_aa: CSVERPPGTGELFF
v_call: TRBV29-1
d_call: NA
j_call: TRBJ2-2
clone_size: once

cdr3_nt: TGTGCCAGCAGTGACTCGACTAGCGGGAGGGATGAGCAGTTCTTC
cdr3_aa: CASSDSTSGRDEQFF
v_call: TRBV6-4
d_call: TRBD2
j_call: TRBJ2-1
clone_size: NA

cdr3_nt: TGTGCCATCAGTGGTGGTAGAGGAGGAGCCGGGGAGCTGTTTTTT
cdr3_aa: CAISGGRGGAGELFF
v_call: TRBV10-3
d_call: NA
j_call: TRBJ2-2
clone_size: NA

cdr3_nt: TGTGCCAGCAGCTTATGGACAGGGTCTACCCCTGGCAATCAGCCCCAGCATTTT
cdr3_aa: CASSLWTGSTPGNQPQHF
v_call: TRBV7-9
d_call: TRBD1
j_call: TRBJ1-5
clone_size: NA

cdr3_nt: TGCAGTGCTAGTTTATCGGGGGCCTATAATTCACCCCTCCACTTT
cdr3_aa: CSASLSGAYNSPLHF
v_call: TRBV20-1
d_call: NA
j_call: TRBJ1-6
clone_size: NA

cdr3_nt: TGTGCCAGCAGCGGCGGGGCCGGGACAGCCTCCTACGAGCAGTACTTC
cdr3_aa: CASSGGAGTASYEQYF
v_call: TRBV5-4
d_call: NA
j_call: TRBJ2-7
clone_size: NA

cdr3_nt: TGTGCCAGCAGCCAGACAGGGGGCAATCAGCCCCAGCATTTT
cdr3_aa: CASSQTGGNQPQHF
v_call: TRBV7-2
d_call: TRBD1
j_call: TRBJ1-5
clone_size: NA

cdr3_nt: TGTGCCAGCAGTTTATCCCAGGGTGGCAGCATTCAGTACTTC
cdr3_aa: CASSLSQGGSIQYF
v_call: TRBV28
d_call: NA
j_call: TRBJ2-4
clone_size: NA

cdr3_nt: TGCGCCAGCAGCTCACTTGCCGGGACACAGAACACTGAAGCTTTCTTT
cdr3_aa: CASSSLAGTQNTEAFF
v_call: TRBV5-1
d_call: NA
j_call: TRBJ1-1
clone_size: few

cdr3_nt: TGTGCCAGCAGGACAGAATTGAACACTGAAGCTTTCTTT
cdr3_aa: CASRTELNTEAFF
v_call: TRBV6-5
d_call: NA
j_call: TRBJ1-1
clone_size: NA

cdr3_nt: TGTGCCAGCAGTTTAGCGGGGAGAGGCACTGAAGCTTTCTTT
cdr3_aa: CASSLAGRGTEAFF
v_call: TRBV27
d_call: NA
j_call: TRBJ1-1
clone_size: NA

cdr3_nt: TGTGCCAGCAGGGCCGGGACAGGGGGGTACGAGCAGTACTTC
cdr3_aa: CASRAGTGGYEQYF
v_call: TRBV2
d_call: TRBD1
j_call: TRBJ2-7
clone_size: few

cdr3_nt: TGTGCCAGCAGCTTCGAGGGGAGGTCCTACAATGAGCAGTTCTTC
cdr3_aa: CASSFEGRSYNEQFF
v_call: TRBV5-8
d_call: NA
j_call: TRBJ2-1
clone_size: NA

cdr3_nt: TGTGCCACCAGTGATTTATTAGGGGCTGGGGAGCTGTTTTTT
cdr3_aa: CATSDLLGAGELFF
v_call: TRBV24-1
d_call: NA
j_call: TRBJ2-2
clone_size: NA

cdr3_nt: TGTGCCAGCCTTCCACAGGGGAAGGGAGCCAAAAACATTCAGTACTTC
cdr3_aa: CASLPQGKGAKNIQYF
v_call: TRBV28
d_call: TRBD1
j_call: TRBJ2-4
clone_size: few

cdr3_nt: TGCGCCAGCCGGACAGACGTCAATTCACCCCTCCACTTT
cdr3_aa: CASRTDVNSPLHF
v_call: TRBV5-1
d_call: NA
j_call: TRBJ1-6
clone_size: NA

cdr3_nt: TGCGCCAGCAGCTTGGCAGGGGTCCCCTACGAGCAGTACTTC
cdr3_aa: CASSLAGVPYEQYF
v_call: TRBV5-1
d_call: NA
j_call: TRBJ2-7
clone_size: few

cdr3_nt: TGTGCCAGCAGTTACGCTCAGGAGACCCAGTACTTC
cdr3_aa: CASSYAQETQYF
v_call: TRBV28
d_call: NA
j_call: TRBJ2-5
clone_size: NA

cdr3_nt: TGTGCCATCAGGGGACAGGGGGCTGGAGAGACCCAGTACTTC
cdr3_aa: CAIRGQGAGETQYF
v_call: TRBV10-3
d_call: TRBD1
j_call: TRBJ2-5
clone_size: NA

cdr3_nt: TGCAGCGTTGGAACAGGGAGTCACGAGCAGTACTTC
cdr3_aa: CSVGTGSHEQYF
v_call: TRBV29-1
d_call: NA
j_call: TRBJ2-7
clone_size: NA

cdr3_nt: TGTGCCAGCAGCCTCTCTTTGGGGCTGACCTTCCGGAACACTGAAGCTTTCTTT
cdr3_aa: CASSLSLGLTFRNTEAFF
v_call: TRBV14
d_call: NA
j_call: TRBJ1-1
clone_size: once

cdr3_nt: TGTGCCAGCAGCTCCAGCGGGACCCCCTACGAGCAGTACTTC
cdr3_aa: CASSSSGTPYEQYF
v_call: TRBV3-1/TRBV3-2
d_call: TRBD2
j_call: TRBJ2-7
clone_size: NA

cdr3_nt: TGTGCCAGCAGCCCGTCCCCTGGGGTGGGACAGGGCCCTACCGGGGAGCTGTTTTTT
cdr3_aa: CASSPSPGVGQGPTGELFF
v_call: TRBV3-1/TRBV3-2
d_call: TRBD1
j_call: TRBJ2-2
clone_size: NA